This T cell receptor beta chain was found in a study of blood T cell repertoires in COVID-19 (TCRdb year 2020). The study in broad terms: Collaborator samples came from the United States, Italy and Spain and covered acute and convalescent phases of COVID-19. The samples were drawn from two sources: the first 160 participants of the ongoing ImmuneRACE study, and 1,200 or so subjects contributed by 6 global collaborators. The prospective study material was composed of cDNA or gDNA derived from T cells, B-cell-depleted T cells, or PBMCs. Where available, HLA class I and class II types were obtained from metadata supplied by the sample provider rather than from assay-based typing. The sample metadata nearly always contained a de-identified subject ID, COVID-19 status, age in years and sex. Deeply sampled blood TCRbeta repertoires from subjects exposed to, actively infected with, or recovered from COVID-19 were included in the dataset. The repertoires were released in a freely available public database meant as a resource for research on the immune response to SARS-CoV-2.

TCRbeta CDR3 regions were amplified from genomic DNA by means of the immunoSEQ Assay, a bias-controlled multiplex PCR. On the study's bioinformatics: Nucleated cell counts per sample were estimated from amplification of reference gene primers within the assay. To quantify the absolute abundance of each unique TCRbeta CDR3 rearrangement, sequence reads were collapsed and filtered. For each sample, productive Simpson clonality was calculated as the square root of Simpson's diversity index over productive rearrangements. TCRdb took this table from immuneACCESS and kept in-frame rearrangements with V and J called. Such tables lack part of the clones; where checked against another copy, unresolved V genes explain under half of the gap, and the rest is unexplained. V and J calls and clone size are copied from that table; D and trimming were computed from the DNA. The table for this sample lists roughly 350,000 clones; 88% of them were counted only once. Clones ranked in the top ten supply roughly 4% of the sample.

Details on this clone: Its antigen remains undetermined. No base qualities exist here, and no much larger clone lies one base off it.

The CDR3 runs 15 residues from the cysteine to the phenylalanine. CDR3 DNA is the only sequence kept; it has 45 bases, read in frame from the first base. The trim is 0 bases for V and 9 bases for J, with a gap of 12 bases between the germline ends. For CDR1 and CDR2, the germline V gene lists MGHRA and YSYEKL. Collaborating institutions collected whole blood in K2EDTA tubes following their own protocols. For TCRbeta analysis, collaborators shipped samples in one of three forms: frozen whole blood, isolated PBMCs, or DNA extracted from either of those sample types. Study-wide findings and limitations: How much clinical and demographic metadata was included differed by source and by participant, and the metadata was provided uncurated.

Sequences were obtained from peripheral blood. The chain is made from TRBV4-1 and TRBJ1-6; no D gene is confidently identified. The sequence derives from a woman aged 45-60 years with active or convalescent COVID-19. The DNA sequence is given as TGCGCCAGCAGCCAAGAACGCCAGCGGCTTTCACCCCTCCACTTT. Its protein is CASSQERQRLSPLHF.